The TCR beta chain described here comes from a study of low-dose radiotherapy and immunotherapy resistance in tumors. This sample's time point: after trial treatment. The treatment here: LDRT plus nivolumab, ipilimumab, low-dose cyclophosphamide and aspirin (RACIN trial). Low-dose radiotherapy, low-dose cyclophosphamide, aspirin, ipilimumab and nivolumab were all given to the donors. This CDR3 is built from 15 residues. Germline CDR1 is DFQATT and CDR2 is SNEGSKA (reference sequence). V shed 3 bases, J shed 4 bases, and the junction held 7 bases outside the gene matches. Alpha- and beta-chain coverage of first-strand cDNA came from TRAV- and TRBV-specific primers. TCRs underwent approximately 20 PCR cycles of amplification with a constant-region primer and V-primer adapter. TCRdb re-analysed the reads in MiXCR, keeping a single row per CDR3 protein. Among under 95,000 distinct CDR3 sequences, about a sixth were seen once, and the ten largest hold approximately 1.5%.

Ten or more counts support this clonotype. Sequences were derived from PBMCs, sampled after low-dose radiotherapy plus immunotherapy. The sequence derives from a male donor with prostate cancer. The rearrangement joins TRBV20-1 to TRBJ2-3, with 10 bases aligning to TRBD2. CDR3 sequence: CSARESGRAPDTQYF. As DNA, the CDR3 is TGCAGTGCTAGGGAGAGCGGGAGGGCCCCAGATACGCAGTATTTT.